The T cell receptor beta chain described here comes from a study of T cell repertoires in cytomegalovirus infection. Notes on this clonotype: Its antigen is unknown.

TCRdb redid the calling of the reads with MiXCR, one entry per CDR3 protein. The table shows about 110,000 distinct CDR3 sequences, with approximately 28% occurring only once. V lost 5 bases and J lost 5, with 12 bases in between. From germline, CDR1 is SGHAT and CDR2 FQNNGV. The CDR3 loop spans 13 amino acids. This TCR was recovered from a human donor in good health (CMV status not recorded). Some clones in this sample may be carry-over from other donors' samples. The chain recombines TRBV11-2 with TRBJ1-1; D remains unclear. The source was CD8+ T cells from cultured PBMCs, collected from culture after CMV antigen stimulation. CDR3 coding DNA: TGTGCCAGCAGCATGGGCCTTTATACTGAAGCTTTCTTT. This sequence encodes CASSMGLYTEAFF.